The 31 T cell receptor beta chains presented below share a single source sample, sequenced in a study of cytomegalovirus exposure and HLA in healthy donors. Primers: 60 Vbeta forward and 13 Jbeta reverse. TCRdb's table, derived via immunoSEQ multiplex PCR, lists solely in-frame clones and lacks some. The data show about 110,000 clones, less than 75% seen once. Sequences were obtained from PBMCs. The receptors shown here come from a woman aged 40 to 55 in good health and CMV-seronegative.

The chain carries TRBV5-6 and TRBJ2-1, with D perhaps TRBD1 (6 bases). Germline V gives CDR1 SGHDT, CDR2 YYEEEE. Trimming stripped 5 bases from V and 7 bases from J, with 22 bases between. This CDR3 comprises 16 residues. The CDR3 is CASSLQGRGNGNEQFF. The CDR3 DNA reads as TGTGCCAGCAGTCTACAGGGTAGAGGGAATGGGAATGAGCAGTTCTTC.

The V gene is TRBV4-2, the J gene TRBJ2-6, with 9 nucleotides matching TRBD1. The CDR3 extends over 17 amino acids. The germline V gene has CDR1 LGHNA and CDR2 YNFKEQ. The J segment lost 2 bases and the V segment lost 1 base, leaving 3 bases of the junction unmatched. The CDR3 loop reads CASSQGTGVTGANVLTF. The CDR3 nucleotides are TGTGCCAGCAGCCAAGGGACAGGGGTGACTGGGGCCAACGTCCTGACTTTC.

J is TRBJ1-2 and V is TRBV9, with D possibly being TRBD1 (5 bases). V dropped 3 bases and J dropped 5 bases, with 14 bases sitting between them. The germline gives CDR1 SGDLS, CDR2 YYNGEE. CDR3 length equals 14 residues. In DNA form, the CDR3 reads TGTGCCAGCAGCGCCCAAATGGGGCAATATGGCTACACCTTC. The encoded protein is CASSAQMGQYGYTF.

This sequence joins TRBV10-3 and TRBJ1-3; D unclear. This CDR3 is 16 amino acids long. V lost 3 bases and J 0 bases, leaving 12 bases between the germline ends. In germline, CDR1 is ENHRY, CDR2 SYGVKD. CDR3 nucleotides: TGTGCCATCAGTGAAGGTAGACGAGGCTCTGGAAACACCATATATTTT. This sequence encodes CAISEGRRGSGNTIYF.

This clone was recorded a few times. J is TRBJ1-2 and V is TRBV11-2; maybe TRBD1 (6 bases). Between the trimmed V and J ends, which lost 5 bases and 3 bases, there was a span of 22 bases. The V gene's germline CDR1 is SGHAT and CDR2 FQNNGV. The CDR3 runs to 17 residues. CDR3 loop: CASSPIYNRGGHYGYTF. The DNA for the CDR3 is TGTGCCAGCAGCCCAATCTACAATCGTGGGGGCCACTATGGCTACACCTTC.

The CDR3 DNA sequence: TGCGCCAGCAGCCAAGATCTTGGTTCCGTGGGGGGGCAGCCCCAGCATTTT. Translating it yields CASSQDLGSVGGQPQHF. The chain recombines TRBV4-1 with TRBJ1-5; a possible D gene is TRBD1 (5 bases). The V gene's germline CDR1 is MGHRA and CDR2 YSYEKL. V was cut by 0 bases and J by 7 bases, with 19 bases left in between. This CDR3 is 17 amino acids long.

The CDR3 region is CASSVTPLGNSQETQYF. DNA for the CDR3: TGTGCCAGCAGCGTAACCCCCTTGGGCAATAGTCAAGAGACCCAGTACTTC. The chain employs TRBV9 and TRBJ2-5; D is uncertain. Trimming took 1 base from V and 2 from J, leaving 18 bases between them. The CDR3 totals 17 residues. CDR1 and CDR2 from the germline V gene are SGDLS and YYNGEE.

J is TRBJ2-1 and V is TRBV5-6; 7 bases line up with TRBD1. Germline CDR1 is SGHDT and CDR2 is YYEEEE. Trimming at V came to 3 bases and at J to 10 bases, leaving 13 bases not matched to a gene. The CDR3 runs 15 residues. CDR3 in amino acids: CASSSLSDRAFEQFF. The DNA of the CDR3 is TGTGCCAGCAGCTCTCTTTCCGACAGGGCTTTCGAGCAGTTCTTC.

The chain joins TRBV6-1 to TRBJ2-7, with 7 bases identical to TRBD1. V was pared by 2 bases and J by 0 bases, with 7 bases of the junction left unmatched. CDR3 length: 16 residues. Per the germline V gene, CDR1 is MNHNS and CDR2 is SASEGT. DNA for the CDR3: TGTGCCAGCAGTGAACATCGACGGGACAGCTCCTACGAGCAGTACTTC. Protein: CASSEHRRDSSYEQYF.

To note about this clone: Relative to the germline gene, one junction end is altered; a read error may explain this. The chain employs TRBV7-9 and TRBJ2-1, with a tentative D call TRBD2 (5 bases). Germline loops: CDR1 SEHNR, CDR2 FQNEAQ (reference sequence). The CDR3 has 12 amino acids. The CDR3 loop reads CSSSPGGEYEFF. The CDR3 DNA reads TGTTCCAGCAGCCCAGGTGGGGAGTACGAGTTCTTC.

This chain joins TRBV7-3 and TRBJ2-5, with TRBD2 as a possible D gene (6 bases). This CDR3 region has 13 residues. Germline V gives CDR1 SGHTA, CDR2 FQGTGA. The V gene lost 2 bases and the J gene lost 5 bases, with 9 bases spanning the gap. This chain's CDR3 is CASSLGGTETQYF. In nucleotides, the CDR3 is TGTGCCAGCAGCTTAGGGGGGACGGAGACCCAGTACTTC. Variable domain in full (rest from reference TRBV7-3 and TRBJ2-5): GAGVSQTPSNKVTEKGKYVELRCDPISGHTALYWYRQSLGQGPEFLIYFQGTGAADDSGLPNDRFFAVRPEGSVSTLKIQRTERGDSAVYLCASSLGGTETQYFGPGTRLLVL.

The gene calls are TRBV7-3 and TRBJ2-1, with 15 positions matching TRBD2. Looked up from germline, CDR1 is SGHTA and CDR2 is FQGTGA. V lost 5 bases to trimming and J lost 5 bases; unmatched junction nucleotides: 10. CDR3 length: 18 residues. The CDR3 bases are TGTGCCAGCAGCGACGGACTAGCGGGGGGGTTTCCCCACAATGAGCAGTTCTTC. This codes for CASSDGLAGGFPHNEQFF.

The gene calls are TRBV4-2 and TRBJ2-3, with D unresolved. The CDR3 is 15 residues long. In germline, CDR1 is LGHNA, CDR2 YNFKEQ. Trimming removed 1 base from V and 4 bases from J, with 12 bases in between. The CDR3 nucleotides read TGTGCCAGCAGCCAAGCTTTCGATAACTCAGATACGCAGTATTTT. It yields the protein CASSQAFDNSDTQYF.

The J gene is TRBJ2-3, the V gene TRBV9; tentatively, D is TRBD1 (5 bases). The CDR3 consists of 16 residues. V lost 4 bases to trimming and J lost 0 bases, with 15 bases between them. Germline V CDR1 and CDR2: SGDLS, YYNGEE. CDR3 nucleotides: TGTGCCAGCAGCCCAGGGTCCGGAGCTAGCACAGATACGCAGTATTTT. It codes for CASSPGSGASTDTQYF.

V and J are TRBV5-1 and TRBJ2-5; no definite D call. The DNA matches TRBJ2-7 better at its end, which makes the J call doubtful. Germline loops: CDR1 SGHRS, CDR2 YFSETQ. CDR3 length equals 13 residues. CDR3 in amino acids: CASSLDRVAEQYF. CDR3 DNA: TGCGCCAGCAGCTTGGATCGCGTCGCCGAGCAGTACTTC.

This chain's CDR3 is CASRPGGMFETQYF. CDR3 bases: TGTGCCAGCCGGCCTGGGGGGATGTTTGAGACCCAGTACTTC. The chain has TRBV5-4 and TRBJ2-5; weak D call: TRBD2 (6 bases). CDR1 is SGHNT and CDR2 is YYREEE in the germline V gene (reference sequence). V shed 7 bases and J shed 5 bases, with 18 bases lying between them. The CDR3 extends over 14 amino acids.

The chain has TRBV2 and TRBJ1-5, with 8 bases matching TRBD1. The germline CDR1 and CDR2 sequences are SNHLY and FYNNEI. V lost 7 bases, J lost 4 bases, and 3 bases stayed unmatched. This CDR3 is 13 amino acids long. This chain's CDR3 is CASNYRGNQPQHF. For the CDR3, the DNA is TGTGCCAGCAACTACAGGGGGAATCAGCCCCAGCATTTT.

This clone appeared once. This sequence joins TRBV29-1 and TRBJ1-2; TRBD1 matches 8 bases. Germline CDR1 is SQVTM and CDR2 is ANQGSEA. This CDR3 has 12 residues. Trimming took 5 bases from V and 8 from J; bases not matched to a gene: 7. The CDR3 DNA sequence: TGCAGCGTTAGGACAGGGCCAAGGGGCTACACCTTC. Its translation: CSVRTGPRGYTF.

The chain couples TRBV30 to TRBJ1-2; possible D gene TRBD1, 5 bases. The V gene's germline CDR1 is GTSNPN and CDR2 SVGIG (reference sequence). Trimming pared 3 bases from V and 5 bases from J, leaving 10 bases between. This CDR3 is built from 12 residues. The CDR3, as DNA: TGTGCCTGGAGGACAGTTGCTTATGGCTACACCTTC. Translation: CAWRTVAYGYTF. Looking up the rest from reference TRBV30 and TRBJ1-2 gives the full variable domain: SQTIHQWPATLVQPVGSPLSLECTVEGTSNPNLYWYRQAAGRGLQLLFYSVGIGQISSEVPQNLSASRPQDRQFILSSKKLLLSDSGFYLCAWRTVAYGYTFGSGTRLTVV.

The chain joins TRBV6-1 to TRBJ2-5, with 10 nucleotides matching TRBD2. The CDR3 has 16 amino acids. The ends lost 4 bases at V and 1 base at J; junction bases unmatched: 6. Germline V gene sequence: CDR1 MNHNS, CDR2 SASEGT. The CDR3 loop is CASSVTIAGGQETQYF. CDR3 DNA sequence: TGTGCCAGCAGTGTTACCATAGCGGGGGGCCAAGAGACCCAGTACTTC.

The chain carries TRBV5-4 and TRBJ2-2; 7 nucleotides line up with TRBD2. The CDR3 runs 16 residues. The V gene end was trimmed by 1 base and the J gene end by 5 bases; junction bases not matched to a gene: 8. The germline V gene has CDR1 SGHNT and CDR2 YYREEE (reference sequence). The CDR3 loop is CASSLPSGYKTGELFF. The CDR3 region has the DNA TGTGCCAGCAGCTTGCCTAGCGGTTACAAAACCGGGGAGCTGTTTTTT.

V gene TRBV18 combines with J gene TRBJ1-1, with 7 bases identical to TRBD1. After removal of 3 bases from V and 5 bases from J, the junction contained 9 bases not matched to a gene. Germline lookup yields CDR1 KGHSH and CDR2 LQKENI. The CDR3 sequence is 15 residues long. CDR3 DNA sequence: TGTGCCAGCTCACCCGAGACAGGGTGGGAAACTGAAGCTTTCTTT. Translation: CASSPETGWETEAFF.

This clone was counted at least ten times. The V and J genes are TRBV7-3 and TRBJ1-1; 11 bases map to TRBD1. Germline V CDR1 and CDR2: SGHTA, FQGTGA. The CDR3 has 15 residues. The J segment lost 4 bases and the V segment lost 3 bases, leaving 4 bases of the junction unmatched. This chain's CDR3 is CASSLAGTGGTEAFF. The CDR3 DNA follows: TGTGCCAGCAGCTTGGCCGGGACAGGGGGCACTGAAGCTTTCTTT.

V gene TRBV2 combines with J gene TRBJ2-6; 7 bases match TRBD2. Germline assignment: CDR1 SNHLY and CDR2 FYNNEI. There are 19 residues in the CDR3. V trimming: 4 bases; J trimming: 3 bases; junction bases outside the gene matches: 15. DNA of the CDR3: TGTGCCAGCAGTGGGGGGGGTCCACTCACCCGGTTTGGGGCCAACGTCCTGACTTTC. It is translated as CASSGGGPLTRFGANVLTF.

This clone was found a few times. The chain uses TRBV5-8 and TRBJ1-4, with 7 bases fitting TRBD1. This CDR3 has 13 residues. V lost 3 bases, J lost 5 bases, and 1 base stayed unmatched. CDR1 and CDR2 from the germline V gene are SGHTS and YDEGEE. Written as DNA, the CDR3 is TGTGCCAGCAGCTACAGGGGCAATGAAAAACTGTTTTTT. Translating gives CASSYRGNEKLFF.

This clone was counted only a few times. As DNA, the CDR3 is TGTGCCAGCAGCGTAGTAGCCGGGGAGCTGTTTTTT. This codes for CASSVVAGELFF. This chain uses TRBV9 with TRBJ2-2; D remains unclear. Germline CDR1 and CDR2: SGDLS and YYNGEE. The V end was cut by 0 bases, the J end by 6 bases, with 3 bases between. The CDR3 is made up of 12 amino acids.

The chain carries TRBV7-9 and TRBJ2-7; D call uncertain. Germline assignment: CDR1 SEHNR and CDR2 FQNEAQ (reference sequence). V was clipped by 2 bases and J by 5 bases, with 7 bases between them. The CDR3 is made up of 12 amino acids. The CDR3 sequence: CASSLFGDEQYF. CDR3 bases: TGTGCCAGCAGCTTATTTGGAGACGAGCAGTACTTC.

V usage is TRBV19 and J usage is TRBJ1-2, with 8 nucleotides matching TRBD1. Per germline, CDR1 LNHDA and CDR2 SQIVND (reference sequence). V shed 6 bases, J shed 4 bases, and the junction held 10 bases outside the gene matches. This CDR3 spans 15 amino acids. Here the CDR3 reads CASRDSGQAVYGYTF. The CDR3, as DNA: TGTGCCAGTAGAGACTCGGGACAGGCCGTCTATGGCTACACCTTC.

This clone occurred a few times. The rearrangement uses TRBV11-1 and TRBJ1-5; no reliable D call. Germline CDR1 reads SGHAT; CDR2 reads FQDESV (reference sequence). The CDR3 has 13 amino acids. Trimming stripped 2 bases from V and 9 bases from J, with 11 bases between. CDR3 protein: CASSLIASGPQHF. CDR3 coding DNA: TGTGCCAGCAGCTTAATCGCCTCGGGGCCCCAGCATTTT. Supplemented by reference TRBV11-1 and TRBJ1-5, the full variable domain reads EAEVAQSPRYKITEKSQAVAFWCDPISGHATLYWYRQILGQGPELLVQFQDESVVDDSQLPKDRFSAERLKGVDSTLKIQPAELGDSAMYLCASSLIASGPQHFGDGTRLSIL.

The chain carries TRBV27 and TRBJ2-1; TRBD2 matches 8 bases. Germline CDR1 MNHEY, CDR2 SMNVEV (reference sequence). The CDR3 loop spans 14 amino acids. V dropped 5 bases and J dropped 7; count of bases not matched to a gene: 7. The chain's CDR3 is CASSREGRWNEQFF. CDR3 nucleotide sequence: TGTGCCAGCAGTCGGGAGGGTAGGTGGAATGAGCAGTTCTTC.

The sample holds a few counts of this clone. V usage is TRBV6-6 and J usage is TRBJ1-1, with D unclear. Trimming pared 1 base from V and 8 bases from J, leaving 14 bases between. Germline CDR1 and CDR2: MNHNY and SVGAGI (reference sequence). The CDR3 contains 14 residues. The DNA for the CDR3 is TGTGCCAGCAGTTACTTCGGGCGGGCCGCGGAAGCTTTCTTT. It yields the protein CASSYFGRAAEAFF.